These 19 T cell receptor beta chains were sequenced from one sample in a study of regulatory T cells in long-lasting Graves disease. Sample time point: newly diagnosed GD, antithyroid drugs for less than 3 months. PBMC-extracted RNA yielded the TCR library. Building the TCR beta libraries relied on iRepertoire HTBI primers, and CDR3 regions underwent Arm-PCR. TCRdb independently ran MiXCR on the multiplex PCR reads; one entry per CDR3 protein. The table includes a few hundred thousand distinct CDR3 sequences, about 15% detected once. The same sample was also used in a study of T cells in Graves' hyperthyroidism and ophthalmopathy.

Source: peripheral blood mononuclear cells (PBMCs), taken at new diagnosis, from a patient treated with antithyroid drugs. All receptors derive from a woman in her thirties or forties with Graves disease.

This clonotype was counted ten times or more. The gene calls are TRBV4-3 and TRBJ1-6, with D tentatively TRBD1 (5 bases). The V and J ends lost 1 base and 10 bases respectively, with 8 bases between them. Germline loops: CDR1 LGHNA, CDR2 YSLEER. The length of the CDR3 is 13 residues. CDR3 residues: CASSQVRDSPLHF. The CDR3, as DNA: TGCGCCAGCAGCCAAGTGAGGGACTCACCCCTCCACTTT.

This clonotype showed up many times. The CDR3 loop is CASSLGANSYEQYF. CDR3 nucleotide sequence: TGTGCCAGCAGCTTAGGGGCGAACTCCTACGAGCAGTACTTC. The V call is TRBV7-2, the J call TRBJ2-7; no clear D. The CDR3 runs 14 residues. The V gene lost 1 base and the J gene lost 0 bases, with 7 bases spanning the gap. CDR1 SGHTA and CDR2 FQGNSA come from the germline V gene.

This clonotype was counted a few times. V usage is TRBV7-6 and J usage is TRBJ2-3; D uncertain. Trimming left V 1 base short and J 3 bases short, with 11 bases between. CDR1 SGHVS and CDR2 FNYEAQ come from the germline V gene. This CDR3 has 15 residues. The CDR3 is CASSLDWTVTDTQYF. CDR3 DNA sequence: TGTGCCAGCAGCTTAGATTGGACGGTAACAGATACGCAGTATTTT. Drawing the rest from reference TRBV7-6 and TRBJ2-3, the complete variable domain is GAGVSQSPRYKVTKRGQDVALRCDPISGHVSLYWYRQALGQGPEFLTYFNYEAQQDKSGLPNDRFSAERPEGSISTLTIQRTEQRDSAMYRCASSLDWTVTDTQYFGPGTRLTVL.

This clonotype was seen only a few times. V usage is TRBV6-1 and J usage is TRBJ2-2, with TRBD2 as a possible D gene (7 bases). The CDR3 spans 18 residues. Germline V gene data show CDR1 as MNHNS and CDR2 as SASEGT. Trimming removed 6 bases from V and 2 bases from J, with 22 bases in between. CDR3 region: CASRFPAEGGTNTGELFF. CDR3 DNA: TGTGCCAGCAGATTCCCAGCTGAGGGGGGGACAAACACCGGGGAGCTGTTTTTT.

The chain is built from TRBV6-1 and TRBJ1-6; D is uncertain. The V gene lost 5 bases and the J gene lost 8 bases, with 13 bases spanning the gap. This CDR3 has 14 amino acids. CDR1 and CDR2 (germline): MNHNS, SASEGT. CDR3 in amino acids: CASSPTLGDSPLHF. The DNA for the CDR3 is TGTGCCAGCAGTCCGACCTTGGGTGATTCACCCCTCCACTTT.

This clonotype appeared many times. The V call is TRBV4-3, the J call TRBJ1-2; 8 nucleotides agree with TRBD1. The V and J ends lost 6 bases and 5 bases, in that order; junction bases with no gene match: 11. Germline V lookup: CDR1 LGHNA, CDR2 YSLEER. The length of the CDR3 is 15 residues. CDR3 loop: CASSQFGQGFYGYTF. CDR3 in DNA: TGCGCCAGCAGTCAATTCGGACAGGGATTTTATGGCTACACCTTC.

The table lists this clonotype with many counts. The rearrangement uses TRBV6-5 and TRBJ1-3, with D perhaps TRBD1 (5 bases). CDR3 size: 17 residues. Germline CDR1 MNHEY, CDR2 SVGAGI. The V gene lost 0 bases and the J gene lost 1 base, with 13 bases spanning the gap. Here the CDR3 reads CASSYSAGLRSGNTIYF. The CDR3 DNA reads TGTGCCAGCAGTTACTCTGCGGGGCTAAGATCTGGAAACACCATATATTTT.

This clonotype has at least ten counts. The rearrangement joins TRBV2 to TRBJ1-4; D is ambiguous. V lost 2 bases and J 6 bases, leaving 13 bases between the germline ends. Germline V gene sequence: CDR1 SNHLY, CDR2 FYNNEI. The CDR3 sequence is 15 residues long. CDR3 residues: CASSESAGGDEKLFF. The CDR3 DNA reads TGTGCCAGCAGTGAATCTGCAGGCGGGGATGAAAAACTGTTTTTT.

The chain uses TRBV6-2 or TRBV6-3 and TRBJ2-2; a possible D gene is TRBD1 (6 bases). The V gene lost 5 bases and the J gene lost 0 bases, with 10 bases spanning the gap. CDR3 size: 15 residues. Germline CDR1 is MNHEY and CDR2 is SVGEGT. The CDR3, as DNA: TGTGCCAGCAGTGAAGGACAGACGAACACCGGGGAGCTGTTTTTT. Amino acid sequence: CASSEGQTNTGELFF.

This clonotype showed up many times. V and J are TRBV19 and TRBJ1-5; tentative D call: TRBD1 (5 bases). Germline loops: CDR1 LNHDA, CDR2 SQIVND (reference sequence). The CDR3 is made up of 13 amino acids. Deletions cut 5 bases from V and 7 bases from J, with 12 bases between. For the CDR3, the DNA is TGTGCCAGTAGTGTCAGGGAGGCGCAGCCCCAGCATTTT. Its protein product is CASSVREAQPQHF.

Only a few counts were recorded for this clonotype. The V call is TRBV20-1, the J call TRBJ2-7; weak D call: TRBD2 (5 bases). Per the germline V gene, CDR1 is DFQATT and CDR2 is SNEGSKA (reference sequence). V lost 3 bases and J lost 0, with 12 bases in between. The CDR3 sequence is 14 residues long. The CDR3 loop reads CSASQSEGSYEQYF. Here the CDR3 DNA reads TGCAGTGCTAGTCAATCCGAGGGCTCCTACGAGCAGTACTTC.

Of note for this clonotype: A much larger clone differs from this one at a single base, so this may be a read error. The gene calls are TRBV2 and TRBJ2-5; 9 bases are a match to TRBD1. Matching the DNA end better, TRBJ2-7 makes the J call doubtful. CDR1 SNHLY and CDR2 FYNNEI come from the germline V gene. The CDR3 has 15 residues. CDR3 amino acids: CVSTRVGQGSYEQYF. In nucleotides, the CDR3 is TGTGTCAGCACCCGAGTGGGACAGGGCTCCTACGAGCAGTACTTC.

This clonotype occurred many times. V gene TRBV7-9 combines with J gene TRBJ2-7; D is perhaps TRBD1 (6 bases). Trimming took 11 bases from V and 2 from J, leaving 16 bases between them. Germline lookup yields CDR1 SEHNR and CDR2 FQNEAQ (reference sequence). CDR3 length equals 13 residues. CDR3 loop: CAGGTRATYEQYF. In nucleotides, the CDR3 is TGTGCCGGGGGCACCAGAGCAACCTACGAGCAGTACTTC.

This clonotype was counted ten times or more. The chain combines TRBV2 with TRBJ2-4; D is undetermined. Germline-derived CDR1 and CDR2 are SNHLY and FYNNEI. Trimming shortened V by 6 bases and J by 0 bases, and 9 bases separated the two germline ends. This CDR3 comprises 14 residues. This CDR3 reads CASSAPLAKNIQYF. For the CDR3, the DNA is TGTGCCAGCAGCGCCCCCCTAGCCAAAAACATTCAGTACTTC.

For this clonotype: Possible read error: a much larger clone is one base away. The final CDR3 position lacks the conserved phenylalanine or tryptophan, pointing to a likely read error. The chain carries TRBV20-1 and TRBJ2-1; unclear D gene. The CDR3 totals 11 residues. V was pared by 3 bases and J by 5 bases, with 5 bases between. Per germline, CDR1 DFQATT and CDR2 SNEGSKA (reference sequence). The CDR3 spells CSASRHNEQFC. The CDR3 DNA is TGCAGTGCTAGTAGGCACAATGAGCAGTTCTGC.

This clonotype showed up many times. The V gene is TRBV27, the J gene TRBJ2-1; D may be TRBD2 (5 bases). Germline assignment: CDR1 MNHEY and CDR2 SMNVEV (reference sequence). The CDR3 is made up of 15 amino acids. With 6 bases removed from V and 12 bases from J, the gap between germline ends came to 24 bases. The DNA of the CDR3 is TGTGCCAGCAGCCCTCGGGTACTCGTCGACGCGGGGCAGTTCTTC. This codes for CASSPRVLVDAGQFF.

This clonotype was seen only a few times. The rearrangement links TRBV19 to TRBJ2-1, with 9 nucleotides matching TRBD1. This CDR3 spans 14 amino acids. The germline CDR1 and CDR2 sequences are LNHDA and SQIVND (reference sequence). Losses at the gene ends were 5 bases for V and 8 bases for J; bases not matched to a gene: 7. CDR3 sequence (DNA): TGTGCCAGTAGTCGCCGGGACAGGGTCCATGAGCAGTTCTTC. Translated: CASSRRDRVHEQFF. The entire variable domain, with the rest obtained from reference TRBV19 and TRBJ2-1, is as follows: DGGITQSPKYLFRKEGQNVTLSCEQNLNHDAMYWYRQDPGQGLRLIYYSQIVNDFQKGDIAEGYSVSREKKESFPLTVTSAQKNPTAFYLCASSRRDRVHEQFFGPGTRLTVL.

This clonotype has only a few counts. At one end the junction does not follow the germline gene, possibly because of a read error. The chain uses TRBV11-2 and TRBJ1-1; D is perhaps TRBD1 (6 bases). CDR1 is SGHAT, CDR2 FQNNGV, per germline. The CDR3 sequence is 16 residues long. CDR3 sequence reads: CASSLWGTTTNTEAFF. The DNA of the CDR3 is TGCGCCAGCAGCCTCTGGGGGACAACTACGAACACTGAAGCTTTCTTT.

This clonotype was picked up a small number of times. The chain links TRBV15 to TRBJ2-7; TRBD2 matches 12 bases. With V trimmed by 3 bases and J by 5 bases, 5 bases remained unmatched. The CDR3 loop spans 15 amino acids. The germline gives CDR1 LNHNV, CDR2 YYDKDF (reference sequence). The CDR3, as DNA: TGTGCCACCAGCAGGACTAGCGGGAGTTCCCACGAGCAGTACTTC. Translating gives CATSRTSGSSHEQYF.